This T cell receptor beta chain was recovered during a study of blood T cell repertoires in COVID-19. The sample holds one count of this clone. The germline V gene has CDR1 SEHNR and CDR2 FQNEAQ (reference sequence). The ends lost 3 bases at V and 12 bases at J; junction bases unmatched: 7. The CDR3 is made up of 12 amino acids. Profiled with immunoSEQ multiplex PCR; TCRdb holds only in-frame clones, not every one. The data contain around 220,000 clones, more than 60% of them singletons. The chain combines TRBV7-9 with TRBJ1-1; 7 bases are a match to TRBD1. The sequencing input was peripheral blood. The receptor was isolated from a woman aged 40 to 50 with active or convalescent COVID-19. CDR3 in DNA: TGTGCCAGCAGCTTCGGAGACAGGGCGTCTTTCTTT. As protein: CASSFGDRASFF. The variable domain in full, with the rest retrieved from reference TRBV7-9 and TRBJ1-1, is DTGVSQNPRHKITKRGQNVTFRCDPISEHNRLYWYRQTLGQGPEFLTYFQNEAQLEKSRLLSDRFSAERPKGSFSTLEIQRTEQGDSAMYLCASSFGDRASFFGQGTRLTVV.